Described below is a single T cell receptor beta chain sequence and its context. What antigen it recognizes has not been identified. Per-base quality was not reported, and no clone a single base away is much larger than it. Counted from cysteine to phenylalanine, this CDR3 has 16 amino acids. Kept here is only the CDR3 DNA, which spans 48 bases and is read in frame from base 1. Trimming takes 3 bases from V and 1 base from J, and the germline ends sit 16 bases apart. Sequences SGHNT (CDR1) and YYREEE (CDR2) are obtained from the germline V gene (reference sequence). TCR CDR3 regions were amplified from genomic DNA by multiplex PCR using the deep immunoSEQ assay. Extracted genomic DNA from each cell subset was distributed evenly across all wells of several immunoSEQ 96-well plates, and each plate was treated as a replicate. For sorted subsets, approximately 200 ng of genomic DNA, equivalent to some 30,000 T cell genomes, went into each replicate PCR. Purified libraries were measured with a Qubit 3.0 fluorometer, size-checked on a Bioanalyzer 2100, and measured again with the KAPA Library Quantification kit. Each immunoSEQ 96-well plate was sequenced on its own single-read 150-cycle Illumina NextSeq 550 flow cell. Per the source publication's procedure: The immunoSEQ output contained only junctional sequences without quality scores, so filtering could not match that applied to full-length reads. To assign V/J genes and CDR3, sequences were annotated against IMGT germline references using PyIR, a Python wrapper for IgBLAST v1.9. Any read was removed if the V/J assignment was weak (E-value above 1e-6), the CDR3 was missing, or the read contained stop codons, out-of-frame junctions, or ambiguous translated residues. V3J clonotypes were defined as sequences sharing the same inferred V gene, J gene, and CDR3 amino acid sequence. Percentage overlap between repertoires was calculated by dividing the number of shared unique clonotypes by the size of the smaller repertoire. Repertoire richness was assessed with RTK rarefaction, the Chao1 estimator, and Recon v2.1 estimates of unobserved clonotypes. Generation probabilities were computed with OLGA for all TCRbeta clonotypes obtained by the gDNA method from a few donors. The table comes from immuneACCESS by way of TCRdb, which keeps in-frame sequences with V and J called. Part of the clones is missing from these tables; in studies checked, under half for an unresolved V gene and the rest for unknown reasons. V, J and clone size are those of that table, while D and trimming were read from the DNA. The sample includes millions of clones, with more than 85% observed a single time. The top ten constitute under 2% of the sample.

The sample originates from a study of shared clonotypes between healthy human individuals (dated by TCRdb to 2019 to 2021). Some background on the complete study: The cohort included three men and a couple of women between 18 and 49 years of age. Leukapheresis yielded between about 0.85 and 10 billion PBMCs per donor. For each donor, three plates each were used for CD4 naive and CD4 memory, two plates were used for CD8 naive, and one plate was used for CD8 memory. Blood TCR repertoires of several healthy adults were deeply sequenced to estimate repertoire size and the extent of clonotype sharing between individuals. To increase sequencing depth and limit assay-specific biases, different laboratories used diverse techniques to prepare libraries and sequence TCR repertoires. Study-level results and caveats: Compared with non-shared clonotypes, the clonotypes found in all four sorted-subset donors had higher generation probabilities. Incomplete sequencing was indicated by rarefaction of sorted-subset datasets, despite the large sequencing depth. Based on pairwise subsampling, the degree of clonotype sharing among donors was expected to be affected by sequencing depth. The small number of donors limited the genetic and exposure-history diversity represented. Sampling was restricted to blood, and TCR repertoires in tissues likely differ from the TCR repertoires found in blood. Sharing across several donors was observed for around 5% of naive CD4, around 3.5% of naive CD8, over 2% of memory CD4, and about 0.38% of memory CD8 clonotypes. Naive subsets generally had larger estimated clonotype richness than memory subsets did.

CD8 naive samples consisted of CD45RO-negative cells that were positively selected for CCR7, yielding a CD45RA+CCR7+ population without TemRA cells. Healthy HIV-negative adults with no recently reported acute infections or vaccinations were included as donors. Every donor was a Caucasian adult living in Nashville, Tennessee, USA. Blood was collected by leukapheresis, and PBMCs were isolated by Ficoll-Histopaque density gradient centrifugation and then cryopreserved in liquid nitrogen vapor phase. Analytical flow cytometry was used to check the purity and quantity of each magnetically sorted T cell population. From each sorted fraction, genomic DNA was isolated and quantified by UV absorbance on a Nanodrop 2000c.

The sequence links TRBV5-4 to TRBJ1-1; the D gene is perhaps TRBD1, on 6 matching bases. What was sequenced was naive CD8+ T cells from PBMCs. The cell subset or site label for this specimen denotes: CD45RA+CCR7+. The TCR comes from a man aged 18 to 30 in good health. Some clones in this sample may be carry-over from other donors' samples. Here the CDR3 is given as CASSSLVGGQNTEAFF. The nucleotide sequence reads as follows: TGTGCCAGCAGCTCCCTGGTGGGGGGGCAGAACACTGAAGCTTTCTTT.